The clone carrying this T cell receptor (beta chain) was recorded a few times. Antigen unknown. The data are from a study of blood T cells in healthy people across ages. Study overall: Capture via template switching afforded approximately one barcoded beta molecule per two T cells. Overall study results and limits: TCR beta diversity per million T cells fell roughly linearly with age. PBMC samples, being unsorted, prevented any conclusive comparison of naive and antigen-experienced cells.

The CDR3 consists of 15 residues. Germline CDR1 SGHAT, CDR2 FQNNGV. J was trimmed by 1 base and V by 4 bases; bases with no gene match: 7. Primed by a sample-barcoded 5' primer and a J-beta primer mix, a second PCR proceeded for 7 to 11 cycles. Researchers report that a template-switch adaptor with 12 random nucleotides tagged each cDNA molecule. TCRdb re-derived calls from the 5' RACE reads in MiXCR, one entry per CDR3 protein. The table includes some 920,000 distinct CDR3 sequences, about 51% detected once. This receptor was taken from a woman aged 60-75 years in good health. The sample was blood. This chain uses TRBV11-2 with TRBJ2-7, with 7 nucleotides matching TRBD1. As DNA, the CDR3 is TGTGCCAGCAGCTCGACGACAGGGAAATCCTACGAGCAGTACTTC. It encodes CASSSTTGKSYEQYF.